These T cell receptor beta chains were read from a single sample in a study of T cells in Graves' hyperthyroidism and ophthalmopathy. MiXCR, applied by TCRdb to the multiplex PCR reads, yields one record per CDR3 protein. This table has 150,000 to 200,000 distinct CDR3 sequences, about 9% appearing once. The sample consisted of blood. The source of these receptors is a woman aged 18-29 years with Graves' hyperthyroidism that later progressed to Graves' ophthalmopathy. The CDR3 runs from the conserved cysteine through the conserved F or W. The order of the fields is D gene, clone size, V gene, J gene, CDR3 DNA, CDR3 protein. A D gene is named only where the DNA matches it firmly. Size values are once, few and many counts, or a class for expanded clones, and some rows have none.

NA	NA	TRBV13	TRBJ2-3	TGTGCCAGCAGCTTGAAACTGGATACGCAGTATTTT	CASSLKLDTQYF
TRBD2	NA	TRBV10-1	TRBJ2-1	TGCGCCAGCAGTGAAGGGACTAGCAACTACAATGAGCAGTTCTTC	CASSEGTSNYNEQFF
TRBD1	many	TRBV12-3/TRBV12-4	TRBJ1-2	TGTGCCAGCAGCTTACAGGGGAGCAATGGCTACACCTTC	CASSLQGSNGYTF
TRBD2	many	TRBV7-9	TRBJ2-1	TGTGCCAGCAGCTTCCCCCTGGCTAGCGGGAGGGTGTTCTTC	CASSFPLASGRVFF
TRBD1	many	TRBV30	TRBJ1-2	TGTGCCTGGGTACAGGGGTCCTATGGCTACACCTTC	CAWVQGSYGYTF
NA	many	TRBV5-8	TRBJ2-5	TGTGCCAGCAGCTTGCGGGACACTAGTGGGGAGACCCAGTACTTC	CASSLRDTSGETQYF
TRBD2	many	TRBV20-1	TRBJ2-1	TGCAGTGCTAGTGGTTCTAGCGGCAATGAGCAGTTCTTC	CSASGSSGNEQFF
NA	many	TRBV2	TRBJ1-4	TGTGCCAGCAGTGAAGATCAGGGAAGTTCAATCAGAACTAATGAAAAACTGTTTTTT	CASSEDQGSSIRTNEKLFF
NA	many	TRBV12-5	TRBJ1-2	TGTGCTAGTGGTTTGGTAGGCGCGGGTAGGCATGGCTACACCTTC	CASGLVGAGRHGYTF
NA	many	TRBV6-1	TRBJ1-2	TGTGCCAGCAGTGTGGAGAGCGTAGTTGGTTTTCTCTATGGCTACACCTTC	CASSVESVVGFLYGYTF
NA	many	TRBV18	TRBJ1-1	TGTGCCAGCTTCAACCAGCCAAACACTGAAGCTTTCTTT	CASFNQPNTEAFF
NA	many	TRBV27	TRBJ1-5	TGTGCCAGCAGTTTATCGAGACCCAGAGAGGGAAGCAATCAGCCCCAGCATTTT	CASSLSRPREGSNQPQHF
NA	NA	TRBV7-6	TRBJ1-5	TGTGCCAGCAGCTTGGGCAGTGCAGGGAGCGGTCAGCCCCAGCATTTT	CASSLGSAGSGQPQHF
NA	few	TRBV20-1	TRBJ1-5	TGCAGTGCTAGTCTGGCCGAATATAGCAATCAGCCCCAGCATTTT	CSASLAEYSNQPQHF
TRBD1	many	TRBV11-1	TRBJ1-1	TGTGCCAGCAGCTTACGGGGGACAGTGAACACTGAAGCTTTCTTT	CASSLRGTVNTEAFF
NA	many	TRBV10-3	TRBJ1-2	TGTGCCATCGGGGGAGACTATGGCTACACCTTC	CAIGGDYGYTF
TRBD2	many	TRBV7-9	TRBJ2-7	TGTGCCAGCAGCTTAACCACTAGCGGCAGCTCCTACGAGCAGTACTTC	CASSLTTSGSSYEQYF
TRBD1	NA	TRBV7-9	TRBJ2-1	TGTGCCAGCGGCCTCCTGGGGACAGGGGGCAAGAATGAGCAGTTCTTC	CASGLLGTGGKNEQFF
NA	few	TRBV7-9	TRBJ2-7	TGTGCCAGCAGCTCGCTAGCTAGCCCCTACGAGCAGTACTTC	CASSSLASPYEQYF
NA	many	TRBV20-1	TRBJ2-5	TGCAGTGCTAGAGAGGTGGGCGGGACCCAAGAGACCCAGTACTTC	CSAREVGGTQETQYF
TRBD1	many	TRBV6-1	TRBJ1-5	TGTGCCAGCAGTGAAAGTCTGGACAGGAGACAGCCCCAGCATTTT	CASSESLDRRQPQHF
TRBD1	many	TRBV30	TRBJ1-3	TGTGCCTGGAGTCTACGGACAGGGCCTGGAAACACCATATATTTT	CAWSLRTGPGNTIYF
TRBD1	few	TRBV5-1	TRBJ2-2	TGCGCCAGCAGCTCGGGACAGTACACCGGGGAGCTGTTTTTT	CASSSGQYTGELFF
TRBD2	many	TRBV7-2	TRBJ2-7	TGTGCCAGCAGCTTAGCCGAACTAGCGGGAGACCTGTCATTTCCTTTTTACGAGCAGTACTTC	CASSLAELAGDLSFPFYEQYF
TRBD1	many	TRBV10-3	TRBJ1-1	TGTGCCATCAGCCAACTGACAGGGGAGGACACTGAAGCTTTCTTT	CAISQLTGEDTEAFF
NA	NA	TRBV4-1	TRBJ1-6	TGCGCCAGCAGCACCCGGGACTTCCAAAGCTCCTATAATTCACCCCTCCACTTT	CASSTRDFQSSYNSPLHF
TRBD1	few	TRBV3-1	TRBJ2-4	TGTGCCAGCAGCCAAGAAAGGACAGGGGAGAGTCGTCGGAACATTCAGTACTTC	CASSQERTGESRRNIQYF
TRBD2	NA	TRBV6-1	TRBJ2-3	TGTGCCAGCAGTCGTCCTCGGACTAGCGGGACCATAGGCACAGATACGCAGTATTTT	CASSRPRTSGTIGTDTQYF
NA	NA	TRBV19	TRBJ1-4	TGTGCCACCCAAGTTGGCAGAGGCAATGAAAAACTGTTTTTT	CATQVGRGNEKLFF
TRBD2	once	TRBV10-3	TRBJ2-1	TGTGCCATCGGTCGGCCAGCGGGGTCGGCTGAGCAGTTCTTC	CAIGRPAGSAEQFF
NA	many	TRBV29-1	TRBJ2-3	TGCAGCGGTGGGGGGGGCGGCACAGATACGCAGTATTTT	CSGGGGGTDTQYF
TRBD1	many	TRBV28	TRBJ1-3	TGTGCCAGTTCCACAGGGGTTTTTGGAAACACCATATATTTT	CASSTGVFGNTIYF
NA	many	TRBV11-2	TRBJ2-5	TGTGCCAGCAGCTCCCCAACCGGAGGGCCAGAGACCCAGTACTTC	CASSSPTGGPETQYF
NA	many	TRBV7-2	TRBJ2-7	TGTGCCAGCAGCTTACAGGGGAGCTCCTACGAGCAGTACTTC	CASSLQGSSYEQYF
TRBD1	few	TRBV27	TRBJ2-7	TGTGCCAGCAGTTTGCAGGGGGCGAGGGAGCAGTACTTC	CASSLQGAREQYF
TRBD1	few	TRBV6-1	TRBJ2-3	TGTGCCAGCAGAGAAACAGGGGTACCAGATACGCAGTATTTT	CASRETGVPDTQYF
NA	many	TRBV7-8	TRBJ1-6	TGTGCCAGCAGCTTACGACGCACCATCTCCTATAATTCACCCCTCCACTTT	CASSLRRTISYNSPLHF
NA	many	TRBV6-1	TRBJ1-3	TGTGCCAGCAGTGTTCGGTCTGGAAACACCATATATTTT	CASSVRSGNTIYF
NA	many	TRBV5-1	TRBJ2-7	TGCGCCAGCAGCTTGGGTCTGGGTGGCGAGCAGTACTTC	CASSLGLGGEQYF
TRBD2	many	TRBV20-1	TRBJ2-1	TGCAGTGCCGGACTAGCGGGAGTATACAATGAGCAGTTCTTC	CSAGLAGVYNEQFF
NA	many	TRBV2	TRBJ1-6	TGTGCCAGCCTTCTTTCGGGAGGGAGCAATTCACCCCTCCACTTT	CASLLSGGSNSPLHF
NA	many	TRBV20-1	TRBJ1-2	TGCAGTGCCCCGGAGGGAGTCACACTCGAGGGCTACACCTTC	CSAPEGVTLEGYTF
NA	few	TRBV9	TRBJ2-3	TGTGCCAGCAGCGCACGACTCACCACAGATACGCAGTATTTT	CASSARLTTDTQYF
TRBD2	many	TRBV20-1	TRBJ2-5	TGCAGTGCTAGTGTGAGCGGGAGGGCCTCAGAGACCCAGTACTTC	CSASVSGRASETQYF
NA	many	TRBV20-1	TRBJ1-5	TGCAGTGCTAGCGGGGGACTCAATCAGCCCCAGCATTTT	CSASGGLNQPQHF
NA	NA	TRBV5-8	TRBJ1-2	TGTGCCAGCAGCTTGTGGGAGGTTCTTAGCGATGGCTACACCTTC	CASSLWEVLSDGYTF
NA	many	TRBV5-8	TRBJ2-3	TGTGCCAGCAGCCCTCTCGGGGAGTACACAGATACGCAGTATTTT	CASSPLGEYTDTQYF
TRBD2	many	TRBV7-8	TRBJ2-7	TGTGCCAGCAGCTCCCTGTACATAGCGGGGCTTTCCAACGAGCAGTACTTC	CASSSLYIAGLSNEQYF
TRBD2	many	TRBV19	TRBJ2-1	TGTGCCAGTAGTTTGATTAGCGGGAGCAATGAGCAGTTCTTC	CASSLISGSNEQFF
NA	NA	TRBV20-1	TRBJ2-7	TGCAGTGCTATAAACGCCCTGACCTACGAGCAGTACTTC	CSAINALTYEQYF
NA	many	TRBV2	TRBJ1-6	TGTGCCAGCAGTGAATCGGGAATCTATAATTCACCCCTCCACTTT	CASSESGIYNSPLHF
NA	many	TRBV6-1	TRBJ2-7	TGTGCCGGATCGACAGTCCACGAGCAGTACTTC	CAGSTVHEQYF
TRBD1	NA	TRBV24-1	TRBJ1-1	TGTGCCACCAGTGACCCCGGGACAGTGAACACTGAAGCTTTCTTT	CATSDPGTVNTEAFF
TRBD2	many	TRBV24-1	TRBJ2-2	TGTGCCACCAGTCTTCGCGGGAGTAACACCGGGGAGCTGTTTTTT	CATSLRGSNTGELFF